This T cell receptor (beta chain) was recovered during a study of T cells in Graves' hyperthyroidism and ophthalmopathy. Study as a whole: Peripheral blood was taken when the disease was first diagnosed, before any treatment began. Study-level findings and limits: A 13 V-J signature model discriminated ophthalmopathy versus stable hyperthyroidism.

Used for diagnoses were clinical symptoms, serum thyroxine and TRAb, thyroid ultrasound and orbital computed tomography. What was amplified from RNA transcripts were TCR beta CDR3 regions. The TCR CDR3 first-round RT-PCR relied on the HTBI primer set. TCRdb itself ran the multiplex PCR reads through MiXCR, one entry per CDR3 protein. The sample lists roughly 560,000 distinct CDR3 sequences, roughly 14% occurring once. Germline V lookup: CDR1 SNHLY, CDR2 FYNNEI. This CDR3 is 15 amino acids long. V lost 4 bases, J lost 8 bases, and 11 bases stayed unmatched. This clonotype was seen repeatedly, ten times or more. Its antigen is undetermined.

This clonotype originated in a woman between 35 and 50 years old with Graves' ophthalmopathy. The chain carries TRBV2 and TRBJ1-3, with TRBD1 matching over 7 bases. Sequences were obtained from blood. The CDR3 bases are TGTGCCAGCAGTGCCGGACAGGCCGGAGGAGACACCATATATTTT. Protein sequence: CASSAGQAGGDTIYF. Looking up the rest from reference TRBV2 and TRBJ1-3 gives the full variable domain: EPEVTQTPSHQVTQMGQEVILRCVPISNHLYFYWYRQILGQKVEFLVSFYNNEISEKSEIFDDQFSVERPDGSNFTLKIRSTKLEDSAMYFCASSAGQAGGDTIYFGEGSWLTVV.